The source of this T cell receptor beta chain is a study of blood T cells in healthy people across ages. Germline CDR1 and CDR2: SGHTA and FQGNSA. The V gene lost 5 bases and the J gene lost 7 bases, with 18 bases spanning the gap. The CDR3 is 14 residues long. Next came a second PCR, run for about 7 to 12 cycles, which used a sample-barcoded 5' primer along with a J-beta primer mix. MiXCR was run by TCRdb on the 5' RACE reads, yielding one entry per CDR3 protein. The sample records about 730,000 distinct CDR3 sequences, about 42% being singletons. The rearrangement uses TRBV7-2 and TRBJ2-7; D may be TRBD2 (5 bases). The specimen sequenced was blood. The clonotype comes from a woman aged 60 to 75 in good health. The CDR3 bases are TGTGCCAGCAGCCCACTCTTAATGGGAGTTGAGCAGTACTTC. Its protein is CASSPLLMGVEQYF.